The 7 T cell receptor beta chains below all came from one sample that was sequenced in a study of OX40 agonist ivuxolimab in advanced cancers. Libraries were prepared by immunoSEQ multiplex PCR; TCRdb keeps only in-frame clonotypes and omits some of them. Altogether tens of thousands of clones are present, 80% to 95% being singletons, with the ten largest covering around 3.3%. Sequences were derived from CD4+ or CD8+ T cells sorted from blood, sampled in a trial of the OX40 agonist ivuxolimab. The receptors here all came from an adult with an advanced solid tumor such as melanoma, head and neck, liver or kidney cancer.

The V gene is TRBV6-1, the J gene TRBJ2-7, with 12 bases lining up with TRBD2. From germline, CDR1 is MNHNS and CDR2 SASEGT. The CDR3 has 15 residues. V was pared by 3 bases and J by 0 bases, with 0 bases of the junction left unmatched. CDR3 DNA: TGTGCCAGCAGTGAGGGACTAGCGGGCTCCTACGAGCAGTACTTC. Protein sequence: CASSEGLAGSYEQYF.

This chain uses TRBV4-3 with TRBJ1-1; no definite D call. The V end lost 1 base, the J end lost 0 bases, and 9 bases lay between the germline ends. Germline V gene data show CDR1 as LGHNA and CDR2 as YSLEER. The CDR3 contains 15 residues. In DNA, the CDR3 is TGCGCCAGCAGCCAAGGCTGGTCAGTGAACACTGAAGCTTTCTTT. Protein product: CASSQGWSVNTEAFF.

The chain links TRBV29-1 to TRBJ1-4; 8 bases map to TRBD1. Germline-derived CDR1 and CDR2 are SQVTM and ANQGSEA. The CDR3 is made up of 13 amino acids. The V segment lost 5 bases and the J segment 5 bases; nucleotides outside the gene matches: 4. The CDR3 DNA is TGCAGCGTTTGGGCAGGGGGCAATGAAAAACTGTTTTTT. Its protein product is CSVWAGGNEKLFF.

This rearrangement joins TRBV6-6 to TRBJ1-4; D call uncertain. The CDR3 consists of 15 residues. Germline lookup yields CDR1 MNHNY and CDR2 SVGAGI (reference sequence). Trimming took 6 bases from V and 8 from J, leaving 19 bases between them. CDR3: CASSRLDPEEEKLFF. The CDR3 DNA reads TGTGCCAGCAGCCGCCTGGACCCCGAGGAGGAAAAACTGTTTTTT.

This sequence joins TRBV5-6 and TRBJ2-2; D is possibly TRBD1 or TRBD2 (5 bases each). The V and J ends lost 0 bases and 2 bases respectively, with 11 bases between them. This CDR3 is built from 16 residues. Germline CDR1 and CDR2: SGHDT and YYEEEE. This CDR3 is CASSLVRGLNTGELFF. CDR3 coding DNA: TGTGCCAGCAGCTTGGTTCGGGGCTTAAACACCGGGGAGCTGTTTTTT.

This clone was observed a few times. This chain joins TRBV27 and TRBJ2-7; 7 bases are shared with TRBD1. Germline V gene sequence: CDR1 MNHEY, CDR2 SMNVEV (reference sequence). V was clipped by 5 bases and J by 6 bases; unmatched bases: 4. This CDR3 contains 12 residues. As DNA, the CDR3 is TGTGCCAGCAGTACCCCAGGGGGCGAGCAGTACTTC. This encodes CASSTPGGEQYF.

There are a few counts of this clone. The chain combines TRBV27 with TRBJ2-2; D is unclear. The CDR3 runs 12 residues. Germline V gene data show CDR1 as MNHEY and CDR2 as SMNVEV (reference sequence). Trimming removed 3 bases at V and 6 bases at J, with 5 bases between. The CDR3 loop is CASSFSSGELFF. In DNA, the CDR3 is TGTGCCAGCAGTTTTAGCTCCGGGGAGCTGTTTTTT.